Listed below are T cell receptor beta chains from one sample, sequenced in a study of T cells expressing NK-cell markers. TCRdb derives one entry per CDR3 protein from the 5' RACE reads, leaving out DNA. With around 470,000 distinct CDR3 sequences in the sample, the ten largest clones hold roughly 1.4%. The sample taken for sequencing was blood T cells: a sorted CD56 or NKG2C T cell subset, CD4+ or CD8+ T cells, or bulk PBMC T cells (not recorded which). The receptors shown here come from a woman between 45 and 65 years old in good health. Both conserved end residues are part of each CDR3. Each record gives: J gene, CDR3 length, V gene, CDR3 protein.

TRBJ2-1 | 19 | TRBV7-8 | CASSLAASGRPMYYNEQFF
TRBJ1-1 | 13 | TRBV20-1 | CSVTGAGAGEAFF
TRBJ2-7 | 16 | TRBV4-1 | CASSHKPGTSSYEQYF
TRBJ2-3 | 18 | TRBV4-2 | CASSQDLRTGSGGDTQYF
TRBJ2-5 | 15 | TRBV6-6 | CASSYSSLMWETQYF
TRBJ2-2 | 17 | TRBV24-1 | CATSDLSGTGRTGELFF
TRBJ2-7 | 15 | TRBV2 | CASSEAPGRDYEQYF
TRBJ1-5 | 15 | TRBV24-1 | CATSDQTGTNQPQHF
TRBJ2-5 | 13 | TRBV27 | CASSGRDISNQYF
TRBJ2-5 | 12 | TRBV15 | CATSSLRETQYF
TRBJ1-2 | 15 | TRBV5-1 | CASSPGGTANYGYTF
TRBJ2-3 | 15 | TRBV9 | CASSGDGPSTDTQYF
TRBJ1-6 | 15 | TRBV12-3/TRBV12-4 | CASSPGTGDLSPLHF
TRBJ1-5 | 14 | TRBV12-3/TRBV12-4 | CASSSRYSNQPQHF
TRBJ2-1 | 15 | TRBV4-1 | CASSKGGFSYNEQFF